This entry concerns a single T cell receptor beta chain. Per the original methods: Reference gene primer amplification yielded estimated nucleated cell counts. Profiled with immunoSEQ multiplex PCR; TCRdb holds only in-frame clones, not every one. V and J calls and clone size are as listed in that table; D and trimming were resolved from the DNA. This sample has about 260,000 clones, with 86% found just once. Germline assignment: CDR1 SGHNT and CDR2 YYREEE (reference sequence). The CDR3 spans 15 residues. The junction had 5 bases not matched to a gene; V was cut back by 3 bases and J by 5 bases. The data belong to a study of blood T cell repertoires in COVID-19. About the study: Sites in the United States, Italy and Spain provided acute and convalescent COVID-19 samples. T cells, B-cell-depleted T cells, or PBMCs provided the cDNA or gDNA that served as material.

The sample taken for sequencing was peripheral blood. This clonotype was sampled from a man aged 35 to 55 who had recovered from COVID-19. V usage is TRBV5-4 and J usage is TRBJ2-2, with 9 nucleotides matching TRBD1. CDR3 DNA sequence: TGTGCCAGCAGCTGGGACAGGGAGGGAACCGGGGAGCTGTTTTTT. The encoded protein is CASSWDREGTGELFF.